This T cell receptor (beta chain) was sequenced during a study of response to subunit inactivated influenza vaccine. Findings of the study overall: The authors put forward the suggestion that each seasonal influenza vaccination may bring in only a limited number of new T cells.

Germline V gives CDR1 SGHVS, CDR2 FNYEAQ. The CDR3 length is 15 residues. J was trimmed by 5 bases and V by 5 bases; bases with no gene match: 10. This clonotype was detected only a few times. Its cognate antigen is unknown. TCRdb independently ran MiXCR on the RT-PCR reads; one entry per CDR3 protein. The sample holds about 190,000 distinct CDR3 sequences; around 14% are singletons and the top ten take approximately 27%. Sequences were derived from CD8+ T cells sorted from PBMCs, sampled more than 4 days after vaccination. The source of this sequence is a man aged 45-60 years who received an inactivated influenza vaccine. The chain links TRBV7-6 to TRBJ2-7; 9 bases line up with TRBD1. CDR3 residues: CASSVLGTGYDEQYF. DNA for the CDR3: TGTGCCAGCAGCGTCCTTGGGACAGGGTACGACGAGCAGTACTTC. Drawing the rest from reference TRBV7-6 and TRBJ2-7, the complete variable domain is GAGVSQSPRYKVTKRGQDVALRCDPISGHVSLYWYRQALGQGPEFLTYFNYEAQQDKSGLPNDRFSAERPEGSISTLTIQRTEQRDSAMYRCASSVLGTGYDEQYFGPGTRLTVT.